The entry that follows covers one T cell receptor beta chain sequence. This sample was included in a study of T cells expressing NK-cell markers. Study-level background: It was sorted CD3+CD56+NKG2C+, CD3+CD56+NKG2C- and CD3+CD56-NKG2C+ T cells that supplied the TCR beta repertoires.

For TCR beta, cDNA was produced by 5'RACE template switching with UMIs. TCRdb reprocessed the 5' RACE reads and keeps a single row for each CDR3 protein, giving no DNA. Its clone listing holds 500,000 to 700,000 distinct CDR3 sequences. CDR1 is MNHEY and CDR2 is SVGEGT in the germline V gene. There are 15 residues in the CDR3. The receptor was isolated from a man younger than 35 in good health. The material sequenced was blood T cells: a sorted CD56 or NKG2C T cell subset, CD4+ or CD8+ T cells, or bulk PBMC T cells (not recorded which). V usage is TRBV6-2 or TRBV6-3 and J usage is TRBJ1-1; TCRdb indicates TRBD1, and absent DNA this call remains unverified. CDR3 protein: CASSYSSTVNTEAFF.